These 32 T cell receptor beta chains were all obtained from the same sample, sequenced in a study of blood T cell repertoires in COVID-19. Clones were read by immunoSEQ multiplex PCR, and TCRdb kept only the in-frame ones, dropping some. Among around 200,000 clones listed, 89% were seen once. Material: peripheral blood. Source of these receptors: a man aged 40-49 years with acute or convalescent COVID-19.

The chain couples TRBV7-2 to TRBJ2-3; maybe TRBD2 (5 bases). CDR3 length: 15 amino acids. Per the germline V gene, CDR1 is SGHTA and CDR2 is FQGNSA. V was clipped by 2 bases and J by 4 bases, with 13 bases between them. The CDR3 region has the DNA TGTGCCAGCAGCTTACCCCCGGGGAAGTCAGATACGCAGTATTTT. Translation: CASSLPPGKSDTQYF.

The chain combines TRBV3-1 (or the pseudogene TRBV3-2) with TRBJ1-2, with D perhaps matching TRBD1 (5 bases). V lost 1 base and J 4 bases, leaving 10 bases between the germline ends. The CDR3 length is 14 residues. Germline assignment: CDR1 LGHDT and CDR2 YNNKEL (reference sequence). The CDR3 sequence is CASSQVTGVYGYTF. The DNA for the CDR3 is TGTGCCAGCAGCCAAGTCACGGGGGTCTATGGCTACACCTTC.

This clone was detected only once. V and J are TRBV30 and TRBJ2-1, with 7 bases matching TRBD2. There are 13 residues in the CDR3. Germline CDR1 is GTSNPN and CDR2 is SVGIG (reference sequence). The V segment lost 8 bases and the J segment 2 bases; nucleotides outside the gene matches: 6. The CDR3 sequence is CAAPAGAYNEQFF. In nucleotides, the CDR3 is TGTGCCGCTCCGGCGGGGGCCTACAATGAGCAGTTCTTC.

The rearrangement uses TRBV7-2 and TRBJ2-2; tentative D call: TRBD2 (5 bases). V lost 4 bases and J 6 bases, leaving 18 bases between the germline ends. Germline values: CDR1 SGHTA, CDR2 FQGNSA. The CDR3 has 16 residues. This CDR3 reads CASSSVGVGSPGELFF. DNA of the CDR3: TGTGCCAGCAGCTCTGTGGGAGTGGGGAGCCCCGGGGAGCTGTTTTTT.

This chain uses TRBV14 with TRBJ1-5, with D possibly TRBD1 on 5 matching bases. Germline CDR1 is SGHDN and CDR2 is FVKESK. The CDR3 is made up of 13 amino acids. Trimming took 4 bases from V and 4 from J, leaving 8 bases between them. As DNA, the CDR3 is TGTGCCAGCAGCCGTGGGACTAATCAGCCCCAGCATTTT. Translated: CASSRGTNQPQHF.

J is TRBJ2-3 and V is TRBV10-3; 13 bases agree with TRBD2. Germline CDR1 is ENHRY and CDR2 is SYGVKD. This CDR3 has 15 residues. V was clipped by 6 bases and J by 3 bases; unmatched bases: 3. The CDR3 here is CAIRQGLAGTDTQYF. The CDR3 DNA reads TGTGCCATCAGGCAGGGACTAGCGGGGACAGATACGCAGTATTTT.

The V call is TRBV5-1, the J call TRBJ2-7; TRBD1 matches at 8 bases. V shed 0 bases and J 2 bases; nucleotides not matched to a gene: 7. The CDR3 covers 16 residues. Germline CDR1 reads SGHRS; CDR2 reads YFSETQ. CDR3 in amino acids: CASSLASAGGAYEQYF. CDR3 coding DNA: TGCGCCAGCAGCTTGGCCTCGGCAGGGGGCGCCTACGAGCAGTACTTC.

This clone was counted a few times. The chain is built from TRBV30 and TRBJ2-7; 10 nucleotides agree with TRBD2. Germline trimming cut 7 bases from V and 3 bases from J; bases unmatched to any gene: 3. This CDR3 is built from 12 residues. Germline lookup yields CDR1 GTSNPN and CDR2 SVGIG (reference sequence). CDR3 sequence: CAYGLADYEQYF. Here the CDR3 DNA reads TGTGCCTACGGACTAGCGGACTACGAGCAGTACTTC.

The CDR3 nucleotides are TGTGCCAGCAGTCCTACTAGCGATCTAGCCAAAAACATTCAGTACTTC. Translation gives CASSPTSDLAKNIQYF. This sequence joins TRBV28 and TRBJ2-4; 7 bases line up with TRBD2. Trimming took 5 bases from V and 0 from J; bases not matched to a gene: 7. This CDR3 comprises 16 residues. Germline values: CDR1 MDHEN, CDR2 SYDVKM.

The chain carries TRBV2 and TRBJ2-2; 8 nucleotides line up with TRBD2. The CDR3 covers 13 residues. V was pared by 8 bases and J by 5 bases, with 4 bases of the junction left unmatched. Germline loops: CDR1 SNHLY, CDR2 FYNNEI. The DNA for the CDR3 is TGTGCCAGCGGGGGCGGGGGGACCGGGGAGCTGTTTTTT. Its protein is CASGGGGTGELFF.

The chain carries TRBV7-3 and TRBJ2-1; a weak D match, TRBD2 (7 bases). Germline assignment: CDR1 SGHTA and CDR2 FQGTGA. The length of the CDR3 is 14 residues. V was cut by 9 bases and J by 4 bases, with 16 bases left in between. Here the CDR3 DNA reads TGTGCCAGTGGCGCGGGGGCCACGTACAATGAGCAGTTCTTC. This gives the protein CASGAGATYNEQFF.

V is TRBV7-9 and J is TRBJ1-2; no reliable D call. This CDR3 has 12 residues. Germline-derived CDR1 and CDR2 are SEHNR and FQNEAQ (reference sequence). Trimming removed 3 bases from V and 7 bases from J, with 9 bases in between. The CDR3 loop is CASSFMGVGYTF. The CDR3 coding sequence is TGTGCCAGCAGCTTCATGGGCGTTGGCTACACCTTC.

The gene calls are TRBV19 and TRBJ1-1, with D perhaps TRBD1 (5 bases). The CDR3 runs to 14 residues. CDR1 is LNHDA and CDR2 is SQIVND in the germline V gene (reference sequence). Trimming removed 5 bases at V and 1 base at J, with 11 bases between. DNA for the CDR3: TGTGCCAGTAGTCTTACAACAGGGAACACTGAAGCTTTCTTT. Its translation is CASSLTTGNTEAFF.

This clone appeared a single time. This sequence joins TRBV5-6 and TRBJ1-1, with D unclear. Germline lookup yields CDR1 SGHDT and CDR2 YYEEEE. Trimming took 4 bases from V and 8 from J, leaving 18 bases between them. The CDR3 sequence is 14 residues long. This chain's CDR3 is CASSPYDSLSEAFF. CDR3 nucleotide sequence: TGTGCCAGCAGCCCATATGACTCCCTCAGCGAAGCTTTCTTT.

J is TRBJ1-3 and V is TRBV25-1; D perhaps matches TRBD1 (5 bases). The CDR3 runs 16 residues. CDR1 is MGHDK, CDR2 SYGVNS, per germline. Trimming took off 1 base at V and 4 bases at J, with 14 bases between the two ends. CDR3: CASSESKGAVGNTIYF. For the CDR3, the DNA is TGTGCCAGCAGTGAATCGAAAGGGGCGGTGGGAAACACCATATATTTT.

This chain joins TRBV7-2 and TRBJ1-1; maybe TRBD1 (5 bases). V lost 5 bases to trimming and J lost 4 bases, with 11 bases between them. This CDR3 has 13 residues. The germline CDR1 and CDR2 sequences are SGHTA and FQGNSA. The CDR3 reads CASSLRRGTEAFF. CDR3 nucleotides: TGTGCCAGCAGCCTGAGGAGGGGCACTGAAGCTTTCTTT.

The rearrangement joins TRBV27 to TRBJ2-7; possible D gene TRBD1, 6 bases. The germline V and J ends were trimmed by 8 bases and 1 base, with 24 bases remaining between them. This CDR3 has 17 residues. CDR1 is MNHEY and CDR2 is SMNVEV in the germline V gene (reference sequence). The CDR3 here is CASQPLTGTLLSYEQYF. CDR3 bases: TGTGCCAGCCAACCACTCACCGGGACACTTCTTTCCTACGAGCAGTACTTC.

This chain links TRBV11-3 with TRBJ2-7; D possibly corresponds to TRBD1 (7 bases). Deletions cut 1 base from V and 6 bases from J, with 22 bases between. CDR1 SGHNT and CDR2 YENEEA come from the germline V gene. This CDR3 spans 17 amino acids. The CDR3 DNA is TGTGCCAGCAGCTTAGCCCTTACGGAGGGGGCGCCTGGCGAGCAGTACTTC. This encodes CASSLALTEGAPGEQYF.

The rearrangement uses TRBV20-1 and TRBJ1-4; D not certain. Germline V CDR1 and CDR2: DFQATT, SNEGSKA (reference sequence). CDR3 size: 12 residues. V was cut by 3 bases and J by 3 bases, with 5 bases left in between. CDR3 sequence: CSASAANEKLFF. The CDR3 DNA follows: TGCAGTGCTAGTGCGGCTAATGAAAAACTGTTTTTT.

V usage is TRBV5-6 and J usage is TRBJ1-1; D is possibly TRBD1 (6 bases). Germline values: CDR1 SGHDT, CDR2 YYEEEE. V was pared by 4 bases and J by 4 bases, with 14 bases between. The CDR3 is 14 amino acids. CDR3 DNA sequence: TGTGCCAGCAGCCCGATACAGGGTAGCACTGAAGCTTTCTTT. Encoded protein: CASSPIQGSTEAFF. The full variable domain, completed using reference TRBV5-6 and TRBJ1-1, is DAGVTQSPTHLIKTRGQQVTLRCSPKSGHDTVSWYQQALGQGPQFIFQYYEEEERQRGNFPDRFSGHQFPNYSSELNVNALLLGDSALYLCASSPIQGSTEAFFGQGTRLTVV.

The V call is TRBV10-3, the J call TRBJ2-7; 8 bases are shared with TRBD1. The V gene's germline CDR1 is ENHRY and CDR2 SYGVKD. J lost 2 bases, V lost 7 bases, and 10 bases had no gene match. The CDR3 has 15 amino acids. CDR3 nucleotides: TGTGCCATCAACGAGCCGGGACAGGCAACCTACGAGCAGTACTTC. Residues: CAINEPGQATYEQYF.

This clone occurred once. The chain employs TRBV6-1 and TRBJ1-1; D gene ambiguous. This CDR3 region has 11 residues. The ends were cut back, 3 bases at V and 7 bases at J, with 6 bases in the middle. Germline CDR1 MNHNS, CDR2 SASEGT. CDR3 residues: CASSEFNEAFF. CDR3 DNA: TGTGCCAGCAGTGAGTTTAATGAAGCTTTCTTT.

The chain has TRBV3-1 (or the pseudogene TRBV3-2) and TRBJ1-3; weak D call: TRBD1 (6 bases). This CDR3 region has 15 residues. Trimming left V 4 bases short and J 0 bases short, with 10 bases between. Germline CDR1 reads LGHDT; CDR2 reads YNNKEL (reference sequence). This chain's CDR3 is CASSPTGISGNTIYF. Written as DNA, the CDR3 is TGTGCCAGCAGCCCCACAGGGATCTCTGGAAACACCATATATTTT.

The chain combines TRBV4-3 with TRBJ1-4; 7 bases map to TRBD1. V shed 1 base and J 4 bases; nucleotides not matched to a gene: 0. The CDR3 sequence is 14 residues long. From germline, CDR1 is LGHNA and CDR2 YSLEER. CDR3 coding DNA: TGCGCCAGCAGCCAAGGGGACAGTAATGAAAAACTGTTTTTT. This codes for CASSQGDSNEKLFF.

The chain carries TRBV18 and TRBJ1-5; TRBD1 agrees at 10 bases. CDR3 size: 15 residues. The trim removed 2 bases at V and 6 bases at J, leaving 4 bases unmatched. CDR1 is KGHSH and CDR2 is LQKENI in the germline V gene. CDR3 bases: TGTGCCAGCTCACCAGGACAGGGGGAGGTTCAGCCCCAGCATTTT. Translating gives CASSPGQGEVQPQHF.

The chain combines TRBV30 with TRBJ2-1, with 8 bases identical to TRBD2. Germline loops: CDR1 GTSNPN, CDR2 SVGIG (reference sequence). The CDR3 length is 12 residues. V lost 7 bases, J lost 5 bases, and 4 bases stayed unmatched. As DNA, the CDR3 is TGTGCCTCTAGGCGGGGGGACAATGAGCAGTTCTTC. Residues: CASRRGDNEQFF.

J is TRBJ1-5 and V is TRBV19, with 7 bases that match TRBD1. The length of the CDR3 is 14 residues. Germline CDR1 is LNHDA and CDR2 is SQIVND (reference sequence). Trimming at V came to 8 bases and at J to 4 bases, leaving 8 bases not matched to a gene. The CDR3 sequence: CASGWDSYNQPQHF. CDR3 nucleotides: TGTGCCAGTGGATGGGACAGTTATAATCAGCCCCAGCATTTT.

The chain links TRBV5-5 to TRBJ2-6; D is unresolved. Germline CDR1 is SGHKS and CDR2 is YYEKEE (reference sequence). The CDR3 runs to 16 residues. V was trimmed by 4 bases and J by 2 bases, leaving 13 bases between them. CDR3 nucleotide sequence: TGTGCCAGCAGCCCTCTTGGGCAAACTGGGGCCAACGTCCTGACTTTC. It yields the protein CASSPLGQTGANVLTF.

The sample holds one count of this clone. The chain uses TRBV12-3 or TRBV12-4 and TRBJ1-3; no firm D call. The CDR3 sequence is 12 residues long. Trimming stripped 3 bases from V and 4 bases from J, with 4 bases between. The CDR3 here is CASSLEGNTIYF. CDR3 coding DNA: TGTGCCAGCAGTTTGGAGGGAAACACCATATATTTT.

The rearrangement joins TRBV30 to TRBJ1-2, with D uncertain. Trimming took off 2 bases at V and 8 bases at J, with 18 bases between the two ends. The germline V gene encodes CDR1 GTSNPN and CDR2 SVGIG (reference sequence). The CDR3 covers 14 residues. CDR3 DNA sequence: TGTGCCTGGAGTAAAACCAGGACCCGAGGGGGCTACACCTTC. It is translated as CAWSKTRTRGGYTF.

V and J are TRBV11-2 and TRBJ2-1; maybe TRBD2 (7 bases). Germline V gene data show CDR1 as SGHAT and CDR2 as FQNNGV. This CDR3 is 15 amino acids long. Trimming pared 5 bases from V and 6 bases from J, leaving 17 bases between. The CDR3 sequence: CASSGGGGPVNEQFF. In nucleotides, the CDR3 is TGTGCCAGCAGCGGGGGAGGGGGGCCAGTCAATGAGCAGTTCTTC.

This sequence joins TRBV7-9 and TRBJ1-6, with 9 bases lining up with TRBD1. Germline CDR1 is SEHNR and CDR2 is FQNEAQ (reference sequence). V shed 5 bases and J 3 bases; nucleotides not matched to a gene: 5. This CDR3 is built from 16 residues. CDR3 in DNA: TGTGCCAGCAGCGATACAGGGGGCTTCTATAATTCACCCCTCCACTTT. This sequence encodes CASSDTGGFYNSPLHF.